The 28 T cell receptor beta chains below were found in one sample sequenced in a study of blood T cell repertoires in COVID-19 (dated by TCRdb to 2019 to 2021). The protocol used for the library was the immunoSEQ multiplex PCR assay. In its TCRdb copy, this immuneACCESS table keeps in-frame sequences only and misses some clones. Where compared with another copy, unresolved V genes explain less than half of these, and the others have no known cause. The sample includes roughly 70,000 clones, with around 78% observed a single time. The ten largest clonotypes hold 15% to 19% of the sample. Sequences were obtained from peripheral blood. All receptors derive from a human donor in a cohort sampled during active COVID-19.

The chain is built from TRBV9 and TRBJ1-5, with 9 bases lining up with TRBD1. V gave up 4 bases and J gave up 3 bases; unmatched junction bases: 5. Germline V gives CDR1 SGDLS, CDR2 YYNGEE. This CDR3 is built from 15 residues. In DNA form, the CDR3 reads TGTGCCAGCAGCCCACGGACAGGGGTCAATCAGCCCCAGCATTTT. Its translation is CASSPRTGVNQPQHF.

The chain carries TRBV27 and TRBJ1-2; the D gene is possibly TRBD1 (5 bases). The CDR3 extends over 13 amino acids. Germline V gives CDR1 MNHEY, CDR2 SMNVEV (reference sequence). Trimming cost V 5 bases and J 1 base, with 8 bases left between them. CDR3 protein: CASSRQYNYGYTF. The CDR3 region has the DNA TGTGCCAGCAGTAGACAGTATAACTATGGCTACACCTTC.

The chain recombines TRBV6-5 with TRBJ2-6, with 7 bases matching TRBD2. The germline gives CDR1 MNHEY, CDR2 SVGAGI. The CDR3 sequence is 15 residues long. CDR3 bases: TGTGCTATTAGGGAGGGGAGGGCCGGGGCCAACGTCCTGACTTTC. Its translation: CAIREGRAGANVLTF.

The DNA of the CDR3 is TGTGCCAGCACCTCGGCAGGGTTCAATGAGCAGTTCTTC. Encoded protein: CASTSAGFNEQFF. This chain uses TRBV6-5 with TRBJ2-1; D perhaps matches TRBD1 (5 bases). This CDR3 has 13 residues. The ends were cut back, 7 bases at V and 6 bases at J, with 13 bases in the middle. The germline V gene encodes CDR1 MNHEY and CDR2 SVGAGI.

This clone has only a few counts. J is TRBJ2-7 and V is TRBV7-9, with 8 positions matching TRBD1. The CDR3 spans 15 residues. The ends lost 1 base at V and 6 bases at J; junction bases unmatched: 8. Germline CDR1 is SEHNR and CDR2 is FQNEAQ (reference sequence). The CDR3 coding sequence is TGTGCCAGCAGCTTAGAAGAGGGACAGGACTTCGAGCAGTACTTC. This sequence encodes CASSLEEGQDFEQYF.

The gene calls are TRBV24-1 and TRBJ2-3; the match to TRBD1 covers 7 bases. V lost 3 bases, J lost 0 bases, and 2 bases stayed unmatched. This CDR3 comprises 15 residues. The germline V gene has CDR1 KGHDR and CDR2 SFDVKD. The chain's CDR3 is CATSDADRSTDTQYF. In DNA, the CDR3 is TGTGCCACCAGTGATGCGGACAGGAGCACAGATACGCAGTATTTT.

This clone appeared a single time. The chain has TRBV11-2 and TRBJ2-7; the D gene is possibly TRBD1 (6 bases). This CDR3 comprises 14 residues. V shed 6 bases and J shed 6 bases, with 18 bases lying between them. Germline V lookup: CDR1 SGHAT, CDR2 FQNNGV. The CDR3 region has the DNA TGTGCCAGCAGTTTGACACAGGGTAAGGTCGAGCAGTACTTC. It encodes CASSLTQGKVEQYF.

V usage is TRBV18 and J usage is TRBJ2-1; 9 positions agree with TRBD1. The length of the CDR3 is 15 residues. Germline CDR1 reads KGHSH; CDR2 reads LQKENI. J lost 1 base, V lost 3 bases, and 1 base had no gene match. The chain's CDR3 is CASSPGTGSYNEQFF. The CDR3 nucleotides read TGTGCCAGCTCACCGGGGACAGGGTCCTACAATGAGCAGTTCTTC.

The chain is built from TRBV19 and TRBJ2-7; D remains ambiguous. V lost 3 bases to trimming and J lost 3 bases, with 12 bases between them. The CDR3 is made up of 14 amino acids. The germline V gene has CDR1 LNHDA and CDR2 SQIVND (reference sequence). CDR3 sequence reads: CASSIELSDYEQYF. CDR3 coding DNA: TGTGCCAGTAGTATCGAGCTGTCCGACTACGAGCAGTACTTC.

This clone was counted a few times. The chain carries TRBV11-2 and TRBJ2-2; no firm D call. V lost 7 bases, J lost 1 base, and 10 bases lay in between. The CDR3 is made up of 14 amino acids. Germline V gene lookup returns CDR1 SGHAT and CDR2 FQNNGV. The CDR3 region is CASMRLVNTGELFF. CDR3 in DNA: TGTGCCAGCATGCGACTGGTGAACACCGGGGAGCTGTTTTTT.

The CDR3 sequence: CASKETRGETQYF. CDR3 nucleotide sequence: TGTGCCAGCAAGGAGACCCGCGGAGAGACCCAGTACTTC. The rearrangement uses TRBV2 and TRBJ2-5; no firm D call. V was cut by 7 bases and J by 4 bases, with 13 bases left in between. CDR3 size: 13 residues. Germline CDR1 is SNHLY and CDR2 is FYNNEI. Full variable domain (remainder filled in from reference TRBV2 and TRBJ2-5): EPEVTQTPSHQVTQMGQEVILRCVPISNHLYFYWYRQILGQKVEFLVSFYNNEISEKSEIFDDQFSVERPDGSNFTLKIRSTKLEDSAMYFCASKETRGETQYFGPGTRLLVL.

This chain joins TRBV30 and TRBJ2-7; TRBD2 agrees at 8 bases. V lost 0 bases and J lost 4; bases outside the gene matches: 17. Germline values: CDR1 GTSNPN, CDR2 SVGIG (reference sequence). The CDR3 extends over 18 amino acids. CDR3 amino acids: CAWSVHSGAAGIKYEQYF. As DNA, the CDR3 is TGTGCCTGGAGTGTACATAGCGGGGCTGCCGGAATTAAGTACGAGCAGTACTTC.

The CDR3 sequence is CASSQAGTEKSYEQYF. CDR3 bases: TGTGCCAGCAGCCAGGCCGGGACAGAAAAGTCCTACGAGCAGTACTTC. This sequence joins TRBV4-2 and TRBJ2-7; 7 nucleotides line up with TRBD1. CDR3 length: 16 amino acids. Germline CDR1 is LGHNA and CDR2 is YNFKEQ. The J segment lost 1 base and the V segment lost 3 bases, leaving 9 bases of the junction unmatched.

J is TRBJ2-7 and V is TRBV29-1, with 8 bases identical to TRBD1. The germline V gene encodes CDR1 SQVTM and CDR2 ANQGSEA. This CDR3 contains 15 residues. The junction had 7 bases not matched to a gene; V was cut back by 1 base and J by 2 bases. In DNA, the CDR3 is TGCAGCGTTGAAGTCTCGGGCAGGGGGCCCTACGAGCAGTACTTC. It codes for CSVEVSGRGPYEQYF.

V usage is TRBV5-4 and J usage is TRBJ1-2; 7 bases are shared with TRBD1. Per germline, CDR1 SGHNT and CDR2 YYREEE (reference sequence). The CDR3 runs 15 residues. V shed 4 bases, J shed 2 bases, and the junction held 8 bases outside the gene matches. In DNA form, the CDR3 reads TGTGCCAGCAGCCAAGGGGGCAGCGCGAACTATGGCTACACCTTC. The encoded protein is CASSQGGSANYGYTF.

The chain links TRBV18 to TRBJ2-7; the D gene is possibly TRBD2 (6 bases). This CDR3 spans 14 amino acids. V lost 3 bases and J 2 bases, leaving 11 bases between the germline ends. Germline-derived CDR1 and CDR2 are KGHSH and LQKENI. The CDR3 sequence: CASSPAEGPYEQYF. The CDR3 DNA reads as TGTGCCAGCTCACCGGCGGAGGGTCCCTACGAGCAGTACTTC.

The chain combines TRBV10-3 with TRBJ2-3; possible D gene TRBD2, 5 bases. This CDR3 region has 14 residues. V dropped 2 bases and J dropped 1 base, with 7 bases sitting between them. The germline gives CDR1 ENHRY, CDR2 SYGVKD. The CDR3 sequence is CAISESGGTDTQYF. The DNA for the CDR3 is TGTGCCATCAGTGAGAGCGGAGGCACAGATACGCAGTATTTT.

The chain combines TRBV5-1 with TRBJ2-5, with 9 bases identical to TRBD2. Germline assignment: CDR1 SGHRS and CDR2 YFSETQ. The CDR3 spans 17 residues. J was trimmed by 5 bases and V by 0 bases; bases with no gene match: 11. CDR3 bases: TGCGCCAGCAGCTTGGGTTTAGCGGGAGCACAAGGGGAGACCCAGTACTTC. Translating it yields CASSLGLAGAQGETQYF.

The J gene is TRBJ2-7, the V gene TRBV18; 10 bases agree with TRBD2. V gave up 3 bases and J gave up 2 bases; unmatched junction bases: 16. The CDR3 has 19 residues. Germline assignment: CDR1 KGHSH and CDR2 LQKENI. CDR3 region: CASSPSSSLLAGVAYEQYF. The CDR3 DNA follows: TGTGCCAGCTCACCTTCAAGCAGCCTCCTAGCGGGAGTCGCCTACGAGCAGTACTTC.

This chain links TRBV5-1 with TRBJ2-7; 13 nucleotides line up with TRBD2. The CDR3 totals 15 residues. V lost 4 bases, J lost 5 bases, and 6 bases stayed unmatched. The V gene's germline CDR1 is SGHRS and CDR2 YFSETQ. CDR3 sequence: CASSPGLAGSDEQYF. CDR3 nucleotide sequence: TGCGCCAGCAGCCCGGGACTAGCGGGATCTGACGAGCAGTACTTC.

The CDR3 is CASSFLTSSAYEQYF. DNA for the CDR3: TGCGCCAGCAGCTTCTTGACTAGCTCTGCCTACGAGCAGTACTTC. The V call is TRBV5-1, the J call TRBJ2-7; 7 bases are a match to TRBD2. The trim removed 2 bases at V and 2 bases at J, leaving 7 bases unmatched. Germline V gene lookup returns CDR1 SGHRS and CDR2 YFSETQ. The CDR3 extends over 15 amino acids.

CDR3 sequence reads: CASRPGTGSSGANVLTF. The DNA for the CDR3 is TGTGCCAGCAGGCCGGGGACAGGGAGCTCTGGGGCCAACGTCCTGACTTTC. V usage is TRBV27 and J usage is TRBJ2-6; 9 nucleotides match TRBD1. The CDR3 is 17 amino acids. After removal of 6 bases from V and 0 bases from J, the junction contained 6 bases not matched to a gene. Germline V CDR1 and CDR2: MNHEY, SMNVEV (reference sequence). Filled out from reference TRBV27 and TRBJ2-6, the complete variable domain reads EAQVTQNPRYLITVTGKKLTVTCSQNMNHEYMSWYRQDPGLGLRQIYYSMNVEVTDKGDVPEGYKVSRKEKRNFPLILESPSPNQTSLYFCASRPGTGSSGANVLTFGAGSRLTVL.

The chain employs TRBV19 and TRBJ1-4; 11 bases agree with TRBD1. CDR1 is LNHDA, CDR2 SQIVND, per germline (reference sequence). V was clipped by 6 bases and J by 4 bases; unmatched bases: 7. This CDR3 is built from 16 residues. CDR3 sequence (DNA): TGTGCCAGTAGCACGGACAGGGGGCGAAGTAATGAAAAACTGTTTTTT. Protein product: CASSTDRGRSNEKLFF.

The gene calls are TRBV24-1 and TRBJ2-1, with 7 nucleotides matching TRBD2. The CDR3 runs 15 residues. CDR1 KGHDR and CDR2 SFDVKD come from the germline V gene. V shed 0 bases, J shed 6 bases, and the junction held 4 bases outside the gene matches. Here the CDR3 reads CATSDLAGAGNEQFF. As DNA, the CDR3 is TGTGCCACCAGTGATTTGGCGGGAGCAGGCAATGAGCAGTTCTTC.

This clone was counted only a few times. The CDR3 loop reads CASSQQGASPSYGYTF. The CDR3, as DNA: TGCGCCAGCAGCCAGCAGGGGGCTTCTCCCTCTTATGGCTACACCTTC. The gene calls are TRBV4-3 and TRBJ1-2, with 8 bases matching TRBD1. Germline CDR1 and CDR2: LGHNA and YSLEER. The CDR3 has 16 residues. With 3 bases clipped from V and 5 bases from J, the junction kept 11 bases outside the gene matches.

This clone turned up a few times. The chain links TRBV7-2 to TRBJ2-3; no definite D call. V was trimmed by 5 bases and J by 4 bases, leaving 13 bases between them. The CDR3 covers 14 residues. The germline CDR1 and CDR2 sequences are SGHTA and FQGNSA. This chain's CDR3 is CASSPVPSADTQYF. The CDR3 DNA is TGTGCCAGCAGCCCAGTTCCCAGCGCAGATACGCAGTATTTT.

The V and J genes are TRBV6-6 and TRBJ1-2, with D possibly matching TRBD1 (6 bases). Per germline, CDR1 MNHNY and CDR2 SVGAGI (reference sequence). The V and J ends lost 5 bases and 8 bases respectively, with 24 bases between them. CDR3 size: 16 residues. CDR3 residues: CASSLDMDRLLRGYTF. The CDR3 bases are TGTGCCAGCAGTCTAGATATGGACAGACTATTAAGGGGCTACACCTTC.

DNA for the CDR3: TGTGCCTGGGGGACAAGAGACTATGGCTACACCTTC. Amino acids: CAWGTRDYGYTF. The genes are TRBV30 and TRBJ1-2; TRBD1 is a possible D gene (6 bases). This CDR3 comprises 12 residues. Per germline, CDR1 GTSNPN and CDR2 SVGIG (reference sequence). V was pared by 5 bases and J by 3 bases, with 10 bases between.